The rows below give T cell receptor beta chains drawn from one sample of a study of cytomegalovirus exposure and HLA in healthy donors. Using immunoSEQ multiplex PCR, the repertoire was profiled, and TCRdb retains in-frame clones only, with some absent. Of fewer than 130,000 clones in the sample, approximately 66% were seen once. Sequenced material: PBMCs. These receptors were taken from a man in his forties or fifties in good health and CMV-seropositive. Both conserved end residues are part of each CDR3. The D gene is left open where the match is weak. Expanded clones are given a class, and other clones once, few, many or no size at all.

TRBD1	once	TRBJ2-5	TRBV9	TGTGCCAGCAGTCAATCAGGGACAGTAGAGACCCAGTACTTC	CASSQSGTVETQYF
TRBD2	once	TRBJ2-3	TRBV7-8	TGTGCCAGCAGCTCCGGACTAGCGGGAATCGCAGATACGCAGTATTTT	CASSSGLAGIADTQYF
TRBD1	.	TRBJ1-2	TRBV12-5	TGTGCTAGTGGTTTGGGGACAGGGGGGTATGGCTACACCTTC	CASGLGTGGYGYTF
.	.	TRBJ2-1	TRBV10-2	TGCGCCAGCAAACCGGCAGGGAACAATGAGCAGTTCTTC	CASKPAGNNEQFF
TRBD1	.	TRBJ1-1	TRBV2	TGTGCCAGCAGTGAGGCGGGACAGAGGGGGGCTGAAGCTTTCTTT	CASSEAGQRGAEAFF
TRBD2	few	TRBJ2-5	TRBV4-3	TGCGCCAGCTCGGGGGGTCTACAAGAGACCCAGTACTTC	CASSGGLQETQYF
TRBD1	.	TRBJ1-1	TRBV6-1	TGTGCCAGCAGATCTAACCGACAGGGTGGAACTGAAGCTTTCTTT	CASRSNRQGGTEAFF
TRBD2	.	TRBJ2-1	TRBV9	TGTGCCAGCAGCCTAACTAGCGTGAGCTCCTACAATGAGCAGTTCTTC	CASSLTSVSSYNEQFF
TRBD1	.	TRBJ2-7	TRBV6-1	TGTGCCACGGTACAGGGGGTATACGAGCAGTACTTC	CATVQGVYEQYF
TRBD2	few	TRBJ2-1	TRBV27	TGTGCCAGCAGTCTAGCGGGTAGCTCCTACAATGAGCAGTTCTTC	CASSLAGSSYNEQFF
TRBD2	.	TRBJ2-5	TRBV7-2	TGTGCCAGCAGCTCCTGGGGGGAGGGCCAAGAGACCCAGTACTTC	CASSSWGEGQETQYF
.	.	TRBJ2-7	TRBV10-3	TGTGCCATCAGTGAAACTGACAGGTACCACGAGCAGTACTTC	CAISETDRYHEQYF
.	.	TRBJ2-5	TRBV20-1	TGCAGTGCTAGAGACCAGAATACCCAGTACTTC	CSARDQNTQYF
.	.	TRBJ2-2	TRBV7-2	TGTGCCAGCAGCATTCTAGGCCCCGGGGAGCTGTTTTTT	CASSILGPGELFF
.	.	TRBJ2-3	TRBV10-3	TGTGCCATCAGTGAAAGCGGGAGCACAGATACGCAGTATTTT	CAISESGSTDTQYF
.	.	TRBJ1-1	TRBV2	TGTGCCAGCAGTGAAGCGGCCAGGATGAACACTGAAGCTTTCTTT	CASSEAARMNTEAFF
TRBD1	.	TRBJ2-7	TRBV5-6	TGTGCCAGCAGCTTGGCCCCGACAGGGTACGAGCAGTACTTC	CASSLAPTGYEQYF
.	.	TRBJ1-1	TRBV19	TGTGCCAGTAGTATAATCGGGGAGGCTGAAGCTTTCTTT	CASSIIGEAEAFF
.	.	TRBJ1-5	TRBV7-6	TGTGCCAGCAGCTTATCTAGTGCCCTCAATCAGCCCCAGCATTTT	CASSLSSALNQPQHF
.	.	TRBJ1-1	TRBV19	TGTGCCAGTAGTATACCGGGGGGAACGAACACTGAAGCTTTCTTT	CASSIPGGTNTEAFF
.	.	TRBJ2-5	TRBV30	TGTGCCTGGAGTAGTCCTCCTGGGGGCTATACTGAGACCCAGTACTTC	CAWSSPPGGYTETQYF
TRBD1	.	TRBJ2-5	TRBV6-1	TGTGCCAGCAGGCCGGTGCAGGGGGCCCAGGAGACCCAGTACTTC	CASRPVQGAQETQYF
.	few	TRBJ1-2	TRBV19	TGTGCCAGTAGTATAGTCAATGCTAACTATGGCTACACCTTC	CASSIVNANYGYTF
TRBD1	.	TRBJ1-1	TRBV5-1	TGCGCCAGCAGCTTCACCCAAGGACAGGCTGCTTTCTTT	CASSFTQGQAAFF
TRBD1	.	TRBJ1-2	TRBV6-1	TGTGCCAGCAGTGAATCGGACAGGGGGCATGGTGATGGCTACACCTTC	CASSESDRGHGDGYTF
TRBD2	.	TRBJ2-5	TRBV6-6	TGTGCCAGCAGCCGACTAGCGGGAGGGGGGCAAGAGACCCAGTACTTC	CASSRLAGGGQETQYF
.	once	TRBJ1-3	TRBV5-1	TGCGCCAGCAGCTTGGCAGGGACTGGAAACACCATATATTTT	CASSLAGTGNTIYF
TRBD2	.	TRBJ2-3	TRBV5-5	TGTGCCAGCAGCTGGACTAGCGGGACAGATACGCAGTATTTT	CASSWTSGTDTQYF
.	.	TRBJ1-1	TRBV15	TGTGCCACCAGCAGGGAGATGACCACTGAAGCTTTCTTT	CATSREMTTEAFF
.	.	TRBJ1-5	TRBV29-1	TGCAGCGTGGGGGGGGGTAGCAATCAGCCCCAGCATTTT	CSVGGGSNQPQHF
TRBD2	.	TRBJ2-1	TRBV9	TGTGCCAGCAGCGTAGGGACCGGGACTAGCGGGAGAACGACCTTCTACAATGAGCAGTTCTTC	CASSVGTGTSGRTTFYNEQFF
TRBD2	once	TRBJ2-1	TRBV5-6	TGTGCCAGCAGCCCGGGACTAGAAGCGTATGAGCAGTTCTTC	CASSPGLEAYEQFF
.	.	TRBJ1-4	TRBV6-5	TGTGCCAGCGGGGGGGGTAATGAAAAACTGTTTTTT	CASGGGNEKLFF